This T cell receptor beta chain was captured in a study of control samples from healthy donors and cancer patients. The J segment lost 1 base and the V segment lost 6 bases, leaving 11 bases of the junction unmatched. The germline V gene encodes CDR1 LNHDA and CDR2 SQIVND (reference sequence). CDR3 size: 16 residues. Profiled with immunoSEQ multiplex PCR; TCRdb holds only in-frame clones, not every one. The sample shows about 190,000 clones, about 89% of them seen only once. The chain joins TRBV19 to TRBJ1-1, with 7 positions matching TRBD1. Sequencing was done on a sample of blood. The receptor was derived from a young man in good health. CDR3 in amino acids: CASRTQGMGENTEAFF. The CDR3 DNA sequence: TGTGCCAGTAGGACACAGGGGATGGGGGAGAACACTGAAGCTTTCTTT.